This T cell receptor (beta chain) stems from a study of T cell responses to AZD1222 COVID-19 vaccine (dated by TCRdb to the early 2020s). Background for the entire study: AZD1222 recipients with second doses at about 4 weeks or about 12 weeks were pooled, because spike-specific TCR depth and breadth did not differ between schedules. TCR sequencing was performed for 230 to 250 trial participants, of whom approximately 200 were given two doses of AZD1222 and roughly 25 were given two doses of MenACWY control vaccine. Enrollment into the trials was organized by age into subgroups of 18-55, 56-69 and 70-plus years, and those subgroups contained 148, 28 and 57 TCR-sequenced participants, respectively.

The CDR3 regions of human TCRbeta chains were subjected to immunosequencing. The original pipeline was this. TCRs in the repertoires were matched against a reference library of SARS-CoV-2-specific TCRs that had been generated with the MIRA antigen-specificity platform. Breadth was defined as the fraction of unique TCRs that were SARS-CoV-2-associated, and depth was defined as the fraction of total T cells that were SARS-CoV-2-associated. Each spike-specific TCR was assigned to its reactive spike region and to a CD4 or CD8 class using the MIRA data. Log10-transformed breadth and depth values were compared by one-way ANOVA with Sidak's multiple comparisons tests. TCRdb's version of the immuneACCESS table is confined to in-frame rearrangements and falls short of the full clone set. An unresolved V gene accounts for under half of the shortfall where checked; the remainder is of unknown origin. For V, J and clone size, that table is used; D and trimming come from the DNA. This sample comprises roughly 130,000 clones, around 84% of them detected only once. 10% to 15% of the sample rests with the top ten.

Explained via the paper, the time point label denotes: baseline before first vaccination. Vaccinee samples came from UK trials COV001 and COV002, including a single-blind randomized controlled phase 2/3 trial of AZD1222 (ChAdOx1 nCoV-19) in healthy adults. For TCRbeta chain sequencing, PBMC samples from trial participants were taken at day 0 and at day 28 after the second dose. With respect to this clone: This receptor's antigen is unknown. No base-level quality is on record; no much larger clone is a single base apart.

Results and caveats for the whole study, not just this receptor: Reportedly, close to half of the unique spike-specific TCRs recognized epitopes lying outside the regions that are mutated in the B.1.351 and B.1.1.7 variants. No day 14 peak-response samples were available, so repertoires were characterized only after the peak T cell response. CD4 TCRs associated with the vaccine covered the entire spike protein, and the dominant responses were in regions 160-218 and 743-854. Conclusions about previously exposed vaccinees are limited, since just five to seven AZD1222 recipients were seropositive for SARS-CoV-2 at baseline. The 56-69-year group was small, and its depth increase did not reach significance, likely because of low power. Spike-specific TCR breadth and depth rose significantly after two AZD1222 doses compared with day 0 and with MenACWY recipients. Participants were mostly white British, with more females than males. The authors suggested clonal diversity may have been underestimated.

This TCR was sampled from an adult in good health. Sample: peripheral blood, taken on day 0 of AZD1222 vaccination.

The CDR3 protein: CASISQTTNTEAFF. The nucleotide sequence reads as follows: TGTGCCAGCATCTCACAGACAACAAACACTGAAGCTTTCTTT. In this chain, TRBV7-9 is recombined with TRBJ1-1; no D gene call is confident. Trimming removed 7 bases from V and 2 bases from J, leaving 14 bases between the germline ends. According to the germline V gene (reference sequence), CDR1 reads SEHNR and CDR2 reads FQNEAQ. The CDR3 sequence holds 14 residues, the cysteine and phenylalanine included. Only the CDR3 portion is preserved as DNA: 42 bases, with reading frame beginning at the first base.